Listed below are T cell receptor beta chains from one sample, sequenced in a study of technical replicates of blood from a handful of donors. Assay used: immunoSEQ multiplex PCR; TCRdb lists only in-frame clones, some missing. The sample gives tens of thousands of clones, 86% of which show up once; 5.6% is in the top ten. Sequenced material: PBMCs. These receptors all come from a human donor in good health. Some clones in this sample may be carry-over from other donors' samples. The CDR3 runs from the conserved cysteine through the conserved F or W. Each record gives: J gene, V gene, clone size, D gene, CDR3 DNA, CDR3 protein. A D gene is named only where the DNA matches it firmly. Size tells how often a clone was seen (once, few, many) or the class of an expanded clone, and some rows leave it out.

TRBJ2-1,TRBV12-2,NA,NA,TGTGCAAGTCGCTTAGCGGGGGCCCCTCCAGAGCAGTTCTTC,CASRLAGAPPEQFF
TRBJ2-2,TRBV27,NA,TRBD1,TGTGCCAGCAGTGACAGGGGGCTTATCGGGGAGCTGTTTTTT,CASSDRGLIGELFF
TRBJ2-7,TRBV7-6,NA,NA,TGTGCCAGCAGCCCGGACCAGGGGGGTTCCTACGAGCAGTACTTC,CASSPDQGGSYEQYF
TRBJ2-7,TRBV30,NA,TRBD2,TGTGCCCCCTGGTCTAGCGGAGAAGAGCAGTACTTC,CAPWSSGEEQYF
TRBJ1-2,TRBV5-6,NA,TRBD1,TGTGCCAGCAGCTTGGACAGGGGGAGAATCTATGGCTACACCTTC,CASSLDRGRIYGYTF
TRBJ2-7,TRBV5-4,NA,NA,TGTGCCAGCAGCTCCGGTGTAGCCGAGCAGTACTTC,CASSSGVAEQYF
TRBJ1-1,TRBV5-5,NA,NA,TGTGCCAGCAGCCTGACTGTGGCTGAAGCTTTCTTT,CASSLTVAEAFF
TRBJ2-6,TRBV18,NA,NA,TGTGCCAGCTCACGTATGGGTTGGAGCTCTGGGGCCAACGTCCTGACTTTC,CASSRMGWSSGANVLTF
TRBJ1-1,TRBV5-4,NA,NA,TGTGCCAGCAGCTCGGTCGGCACTGAAGCTTTCTTT,CASSSVGTEAFF
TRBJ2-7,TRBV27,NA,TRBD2,TGTGCCAGCCGACTCCTGGCGGGAGGAATGGGCGAGCAGTACTTC,CASRLLAGGMGEQYF
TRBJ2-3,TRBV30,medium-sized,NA,TGTGCCTGGAGTTGGGCAGTATTAACAGATACGCAGTATTTT,CAWSWAVLTDTQYF
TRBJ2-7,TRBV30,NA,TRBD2,TGTGCCTGGAAAGTGGCGGGGGTCGAGCAGTACTTC,CAWKVAGVEQYF
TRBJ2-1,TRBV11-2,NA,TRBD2,TGTGCCAGCAGCTTCGGACTAGCGGGGGGTCATGAGCAGTTCTTC,CASSFGLAGGHEQFF
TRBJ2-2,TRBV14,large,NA,TGTGCCAGCAGCCAAGTTCAGGCCGGGGAGCTGTTTTTT,CASSQVQAGELFF
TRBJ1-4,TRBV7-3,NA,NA,TGTGCCAGCAGCTCGTTGGAGGGCCAAGCCCAAAAACTGTTTTTT,CASSSLEGQAQKLFF
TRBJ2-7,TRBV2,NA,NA,TGTGCCAGCAGTCCAACCCAGACAGGCGGGCAGTACTTC,CASSPTQTGGQYF
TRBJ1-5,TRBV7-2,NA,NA,TGTGCCAGCAGCTTAGACCAGGGGAACAATCAGCCCCAGCATTTT,CASSLDQGNNQPQHF
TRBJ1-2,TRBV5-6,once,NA,TGTGCCAGCAGCTTGACCGGACAGCCCATTTTGGCCTTC,CASSLTGQPILAF
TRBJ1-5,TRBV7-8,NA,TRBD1,TGTGCCAGCAGCCTCGGGACAGAATATAGCAATCAGCCCCAGCATTTT,CASSLGTEYSNQPQHF
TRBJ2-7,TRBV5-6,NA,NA,TGTGCCAGCAGCTTGAACAGCCACGAGCAGTACTTC,CASSLNSHEQYF
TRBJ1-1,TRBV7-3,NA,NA,TGTGCCAGCAGCTTATTGCCTGAAGAGGAAGCTTTCTTT,CASSLLPEEEAFF
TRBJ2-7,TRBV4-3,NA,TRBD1,TGCGCCAGCAGCCAAGATTGGCAGGGGGTGAACGAGCAGTACTTC,CASSQDWQGVNEQYF
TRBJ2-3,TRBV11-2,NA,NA,TGTGCCAGCAGCCCAGGGGTCCCTTCCACAGATACGCAGTATTTT,CASSPGVPSTDTQYF
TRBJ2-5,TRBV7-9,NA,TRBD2,TGTGCCAGCAGCTTAGTGGGGGGGCAAGAGACCCAGTACTTC,CASSLVGGQETQYF
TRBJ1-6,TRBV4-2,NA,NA,TGTGCCAGCAGCCAAACAGGAGAAGAATTGGGGTATAATTCACCCCTCCACTTT,CASSQTGEELGYNSPLHF
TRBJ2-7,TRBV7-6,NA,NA,TGTGCCAGCAGCCAACTAGACTCTGCGGAGCAGTACTTC,CASSQLDSAEQYF
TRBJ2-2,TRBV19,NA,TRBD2,TGTGCCAGTAGTATAATTGGGGGGGGAACCGGGGAGCTGTTTTTT,CASSIIGGGTGELFF
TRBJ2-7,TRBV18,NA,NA,TGTGCCAGCTCACCGACGCAAGGAGTTGCCCGCGAGCAGTACTTC,CASSPTQGVAREQYF
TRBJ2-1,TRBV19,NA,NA,TGTGCCAGTAGTATAAATGCGAACAATGAGCAGTTCTTC,CASSINANNEQFF
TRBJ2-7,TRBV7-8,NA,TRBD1,TGTGCCAGCAGCCACACCGGGACAGGGGCGGGGGAGCAGTACTTC,CASSHTGTGAGEQYF
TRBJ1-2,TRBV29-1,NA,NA,TGCAGCGTTGGGGGGGGAGGCTATGGCTACACCTTC,CSVGGGGYGYTF
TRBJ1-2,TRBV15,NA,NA,TGTGCCACCAGCAGCCGCGGTGGTGGCTACACCTTC,CATSSRGGGYTF
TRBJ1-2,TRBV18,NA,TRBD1,TGTGCCAGCTCACCGACGGGACAGGCCGACGGCTACACCTTC,CASSPTGQADGYTF
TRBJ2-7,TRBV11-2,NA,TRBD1,TGTGCCAGCAGTCCAAGGCCCAGGGGGCTGCAATACGAGCAGTACTTC,CASSPRPRGLQYEQYF
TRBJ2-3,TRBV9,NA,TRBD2,TGTGCCAGCAGCCCGTATAGCGGGAGGGCTCAGGATACGCAGTATTTT,CASSPYSGRAQDTQYF
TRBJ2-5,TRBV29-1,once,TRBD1,TGCAGCGCCCGAGGCCGGACAGGACCCCAAGAGACCCAGTACTTC,CSARGRTGPQETQYF
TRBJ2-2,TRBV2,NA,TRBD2,TGTGCCAGCATTAGCGGGAGAGGCGGGGAGCTGTTTTTT,CASISGRGGELFF
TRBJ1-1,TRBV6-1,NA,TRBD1,TGTGCCAGCTCCGGGGACAGGGTAGGGACTGAAGCTTTCTTT,CASSGDRVGTEAFF